This TCR beta chain was captured in a study of blood T cells in healthy people across ages. General study findings and limits: Among long-lived donors, naive CD4+ cells were more numerous and diversity higher than in aged donors. Unsorted PBMC input precluded a conclusive naive versus antigen-experienced comparison.

In regard to this clonotype: Its antigen remains unidentified.

CDR1 is SGHDN and CDR2 is FVKESK in the germline V gene. Trimming shortened V by 5 bases and J by 4 bases, and 18 bases separated the two germline ends. There are 15 residues in the CDR3. Then a second PCR, running roughly 6 to 12 cycles, was carried out with a sample-barcoded 5' primer and a J-beta primer mix. CDR3-containing paired-end reads numbering at least 2.5 million came from each sample. From the 5' RACE reads, TCRdb called clonotypes with MiXCR, one entry per CDR3 protein. The sample includes under 1,000,000 distinct CDR3 sequences, 46% seen only once; the top ten take over 15%. Sample: blood. This sequence was found in a man older than 75 in good health. J is TRBJ2-7 and V is TRBV14; D remains unclear. The DNA of the CDR3 is TGTGCCAGCAGCTCACAGATCCGGCCTCTGTACGAGCAGTACTTC. Its translation is CASSSQIRPLYEQYF.